The 19 T cell receptor beta chains presented below share a single source sample, sequenced in a study of blood T cell repertoires in COVID-19 (dated by TCRdb to 2019 to 2021). The method behind the library was the immunoSEQ multiplex PCR assay. In its TCRdb copy, this immuneACCESS table keeps in-frame sequences only and misses some clones. Where compared with another copy, unresolved V genes explain less than half of these, and the others have no known cause. This sample gives 300,000 to 400,000 clones in total; roughly 86% of them show up just once. Around 8% of the sample rests with the top ten. Sequenced sample: peripheral blood. The receptors come from a woman aged 50 to 60 who had recovered from COVID-19.

The chain employs TRBV6-2 or TRBV6-3 and TRBJ2-3; the D gene is possibly TRBD2 (6 bases). CDR1 is MNHEY, CDR2 SVGEGT, per germline. Trimming removed 0 bases from V and 3 bases from J, with 16 bases in between. CDR3 length: 17 residues. The CDR3 reads CASSYSLGTSPTDTQYF. The CDR3 DNA reads as TGTGCCAGCAGTTACTCACTTGGGACTTCCCCGACAGATACGCAGTATTTT.

This clone was found once. The J gene is TRBJ2-1, the V gene TRBV19; D not resolved. Germline CDR1 and CDR2: LNHDA and SQIVND (reference sequence). CDR3 length equals 14 residues. V lost 9 bases and J lost 0, with 12 bases in between. CDR3 DNA: TGTGCCAGCCGCTCGGGTACCTCCTACAATGAGCAGTTCTTC. It encodes CASRSGTSYNEQFF. Full variable domain (remainder filled in from reference TRBV19 and TRBJ2-1): DGGITQSPKYLFRKEGQNVTLSCEQNLNHDAMYWYRQDPGQGLRLIYYSQIVNDFQKGDIAEGYSVSREKKESFPLTVTSAQKNPTAFYLCASRSGTSYNEQFFGPGTRLTVL.

This clone showed up just once. The V and J genes are TRBV2 and TRBJ2-5; 14 nucleotides agree with TRBD2. This CDR3 is built from 16 residues. The V gene end was trimmed by 6 bases and the J gene end by 1 base; junction bases not matched to a gene: 4. Germline V gene lookup returns CDR1 SNHLY and CDR2 FYNNEI. The DNA of the CDR3 is TGTGCCAGCAGCGCGACTAGCGGGGGGGGCCAAGAGACCCAGTACTTC. As protein: CASSATSGGGQETQYF.

J is TRBJ2-5 and V is TRBV10-3, with a possible D match to TRBD2 (5 bases). This CDR3 is 15 amino acids long. V lost 3 bases to trimming and J lost 3 bases, with 14 bases between them. Germline lookup yields CDR1 ENHRY and CDR2 SYGVKD. The CDR3 DNA reads TGTGCCATCAGTGAAACGGCTAGCCGAGAAGAGACCCAGTACTTC. Protein product: CAISETASREETQYF.

J is TRBJ2-1 and V is TRBV11-2; D might be TRBD2 (5 bases). The CDR3 length is 14 residues. Germline assignment: CDR1 SGHAT and CDR2 FQNNGV. V shed 5 bases and J shed 1 base, with 9 bases lying between them. This CDR3 reads CASSQSGSYNEQFF. The CDR3, as DNA: TGTGCCAGCAGCCAGTCGGGGTCCTACAATGAGCAGTTCTTC.

The chain links TRBV9 to TRBJ2-3, with D unresolved. The CDR3 consists of 13 residues. V was trimmed by 2 bases and J by 6 bases, leaving 10 bases between them. CDR1 and CDR2 from the germline V gene are SGDLS and YYNGEE. The CDR3 sequence: CASSVGFLDTQYF. DNA of the CDR3: TGTGCCAGCAGCGTCGGGTTTCTCGATACGCAGTATTTT.

The V call is TRBV19, the J call TRBJ2-7; 10 bases align to TRBD1. V dropped 6 bases and J dropped 6; count of bases not matched to a gene: 20. The CDR3 has 18 residues. Germline V gives CDR1 LNHDA, CDR2 SQIVND (reference sequence). The CDR3 is CASSVDAGPGQGSREQYF. DNA of the CDR3: TGTGCCAGTAGCGTAGATGCTGGGCCGGGACAGGGGTCCCGCGAGCAGTACTTC. The whole variable domain, remainder taken from reference TRBV19 and TRBJ2-7, is DGGITQSPKYLFRKEGQNVTLSCEQNLNHDAMYWYRQDPGQGLRLIYYSQIVNDFQKGDIAEGYSVSREKKESFPLTVTSAQKNPTAFYLCASSVDAGPGQGSREQYFGPGTRLTVT.

The rearrangement links TRBV5-5 to TRBJ1-4, with D perhaps TRBD1 (5 bases). This CDR3 comprises 14 residues. V lost 0 bases and J lost 8, with 11 bases in between. From germline, CDR1 is SGHKS and CDR2 YYEKEE (reference sequence). The CDR3 is CASSLAGNIEKLFF. DNA for the CDR3: TGTGCCAGCAGCTTGGCAGGGAATATCGAAAAACTGTTTTTT.

The chain is built from TRBV5-5 and TRBJ2-3; 9 bases agree with TRBD2. The V gene's germline CDR1 is SGHKS and CDR2 YYEKEE (reference sequence). Germline trimming cut 2 bases from V and 3 bases from J; bases unmatched to any gene: 13. This CDR3 is 18 amino acids long. Here the CDR3 reads CASSFWPAWTSDTDTQYF. The CDR3 nucleotides read TGTGCCAGCAGCTTCTGGCCCGCTTGGACTAGCGATACAGATACGCAGTATTTT. Based on the CDR3 plus reference TRBV5-5 and TRBJ2-3, the full variable domain is DAGVTQSPTHLIKTRGQQVTLRCSPISGHKSVSWYQQVLGQGPQFIFQYYEKEERGRGNFPDRFSARQFPNYSSELNVNALLLGDSALYLCASSFWPAWTSDTDTQYFGPGTRLTVL.

The genes are TRBV28 and TRBJ2-7; 8 positions agree with TRBD1. Germline V gene lookup returns CDR1 MDHEN and CDR2 SYDVKM. With 7 bases clipped from V and 1 base from J, the junction kept 6 bases outside the gene matches. The length of the CDR3 is 14 residues. The CDR3, as DNA: TGTGCCAGCATCCAACAGGGGGTATCCTACGAGCAGTACTTC. It specifies CASIQQGVSYEQYF.

This clone turned up a few times. The chain uses TRBV28 and TRBJ2-7; D call uncertain. CDR3 length: 14 amino acids. With 2 bases removed from V and 0 bases from J, the gap between germline ends came to 8 bases. Per germline, CDR1 MDHEN and CDR2 SYDVKM. DNA of the CDR3: TGTGCCAGCAGTTTAGGGTCAGGCTCCTACGAGCAGTACTTC. Translated, it gives CASSLGSGSYEQYF.

V is TRBV6-2 or TRBV6-3 and J is TRBJ1-2; TRBD1 aligns across 10 bases. Germline CDR1 is MNHEY and CDR2 is SVGEGT. The trim removed 5 bases at V and 6 bases at J, leaving 12 bases unmatched. CDR3 length: 16 residues. CDR3 bases: TGTGCCAGCAGTCAATCACGACAGGGGGCGCGGGATGGCTACACCTTC. This encodes CASSQSRQGARDGYTF.

The chain carries TRBV19 and TRBJ2-7; 8 positions agree with TRBD2. This CDR3 comprises 14 residues. The germline V gene has CDR1 LNHDA and CDR2 SQIVND (reference sequence). V trimming: 3 bases; J trimming: 2 bases; junction bases outside the gene matches: 3. CDR3 DNA sequence: TGTGCCAGTAGTATTATTAGCGGGACCTACGAGCAGTACTTC. Translating gives CASSIISGTYEQYF.

The chain joins TRBV4-3 to TRBJ2-1; TRBD2 is a possible D gene (7 bases). Per the germline V gene, CDR1 is LGHNA and CDR2 is YSLEER. This CDR3 comprises 12 residues. The V gene lost 9 bases and the J gene lost 8 bases, with 14 bases spanning the gap. CDR3: CASGGAGYEQFF. As DNA, the CDR3 is TGCGCCAGTGGGGGGGCCGGGTATGAGCAGTTCTTC.

The chain links TRBV11-2 to TRBJ2-4; no clear D. Per the germline V gene, CDR1 is SGHAT and CDR2 is FQNNGV. The CDR3 loop spans 17 amino acids. V gave up 5 bases and J gave up 5 bases, with 22 bases separating them. The CDR3, as DNA: TGTGCCAGCAGCCCCCAATCCTTCTTGCGCATCCAAAACATTCAGTACTTC. It specifies CASSPQSFLRIQNIQYF.

This clone was recorded once. The chain uses TRBV7-8 and TRBJ1-2, with a possible D match to TRBD1 (6 bases). V was cut by 5 bases and J by 4 bases, with 17 bases left in between. CDR3 length equals 15 residues. Per the germline V gene, CDR1 is SGHVS and CDR2 is FQNEAQ. CDR3 in DNA: TGTGCCAGCAGCACACGACGAAGGGACACCTATGGCTACACCTTC. Translation gives CASSTRRRDTYGYTF.

The J gene is TRBJ1-5, the V gene TRBV6-5, with 8 bases matching TRBD1. The CDR3 is made up of 14 amino acids. V lost 5 bases and J lost 2; bases outside the gene matches: 2. CDR1 and CDR2 from the germline V gene are MNHEY and SVGAGI. The CDR3 spells CASSPRGRNQPQHF. CDR3 DNA sequence: TGTGCCAGCAGTCCCAGGGGGCGCAATCAGCCCCAGCATTTT.

This chain links TRBV15 with TRBJ2-3, with TRBD1 matching 7 bases. V dropped 4 bases and J dropped 4; count of bases not matched to a gene: 5. Germline assignment: CDR1 LNHNV and CDR2 YYDKDF (reference sequence). CDR3 length equals 14 residues. The CDR3 region has the DNA TGTGCCACCAGCAAGACAGGGACCGCAGATACGCAGTATTTT. Amino acid sequence: CATSKTGTADTQYF.

The chain recombines TRBV28 with TRBJ1-2, with D possibly matching TRBD1 (5 bases). Looked up from germline, CDR1 is MDHEN and CDR2 is SYDVKM. Trimming shortened V by 3 bases and J by 8 bases, and 13 bases separated the two germline ends. The CDR3 sequence is 13 residues long. The CDR3 sequence is CASSLWQGPGYTF. CDR3 DNA: TGTGCCAGCAGTTTGTGGCAGGGCCCAGGCTACACCTTC.